This T cell receptor (beta chain) is drawn from a study of T cell repertoires in cytomegalovirus infection. Study context: Indications of both CMV infection and matching HLA type were provided by public TCR beta signatures.

Study-level findings and limits: Across the ex vivo response, the dominant clonotypes were HLA-C-restricted CMV-specific TCR beta clonotypes.

TCRdb fed the reads into MiXCR, producing one record per CDR3 protein. Of about 260,000 distinct CDR3 sequences in the sample, roughly an eighth were seen once. This clonotype turned up a few times. Antigen specificity is unknown. The CDR3 length is 14 residues. Germline CDR1 is DFQATT and CDR2 is SNEGSKA (reference sequence). The V gene lost 6 bases and the J gene lost 1 base, with 10 bases spanning the gap. V is TRBV20-1 and J is TRBJ2-6; D is unresolved. The receptor was isolated from a human donor in good health (CMV status not recorded). Some clones in this sample may be carry-over from other donors' samples. The source material was PBMCs. The CDR3 loop reads CSAAGVSGANVLTF. CDR3 DNA sequence: TGCAGTGCGGCTGGGGTTTCTGGGGCCAACGTCCTGACTTTC.